The TCR beta chain described here comes from a study of chemoradiotherapy in HPV16-positive cancers. General observations from the study: Non-HPV-specific T cells did not expand in tumors during treatment, whereas candidate HPV-specific clones and E7-related motifs did.

TCRdb's table, derived via immunoSEQ multiplex PCR, lists solely in-frame clones and lacks some. The sample has approximately 15,000 clones, around four fifths seen once. Germline values: CDR1 LNHDA, CDR2 SQIVND (reference sequence). V gave up 2 bases and J gave up 8 bases; unmatched junction bases: 6. The CDR3 consists of 15 residues. About this clone: Antigen unknown.

The chain recombines TRBV19 with TRBJ1-4; 9 nucleotides match TRBD1. This sample was taken from a patient who underwent chemoradiotherapy. This clonotype was sampled from a human donor with HPV-associated anogenital cancer. The CDR3 sequence is CASSIQTGGNEKLFF. In DNA form, the CDR3 reads TGTGCCAGTAGTATACAGACAGGGGGTAACGAAAAACTGTTTTTT.